The 18 T cell receptor beta chains listed next were all sequenced from one sample in a study of PD-1 blockade in classical Hodgkin lymphoma. This table comes from immunoSEQ multiplex PCR, and its TCRdb copy is limited to in-frame clones, with some not included. This sample carries approximately 84,000 clones, around 86% of them seen once, and the ten largest clones take about 20%. There was relapse after autologous stem cell transplantation in every patient, and there was variation in brentuximab vedotin exposure. The sample was peripheral blood mononuclear cells (PBMCs), taken at baseline. These receptors were taken from a human donor with classical Hodgkin lymphoma.

The chain carries TRBV4-2 and TRBJ1-5; D unresolved. Per germline, CDR1 LGHNA and CDR2 YNFKEQ. V was cut by 0 bases and J by 7 bases, with 13 bases left in between. The CDR3 consists of 15 residues. The CDR3 DNA follows: TGTGCCAGCAGCCAAGAAGGGTTTACCGGCCAGCCCCAGCATTTT. As protein: CASSQEGFTGQPQHF.

The V call is TRBV4-3, the J call TRBJ1-2; perhaps TRBD1 as D (5 bases). The length of the CDR3 is 14 residues. Germline CDR1 and CDR2: LGHNA and YSLEER. V was cut by 4 bases and J by 0 bases, with 9 bases left in between. CDR3 sequence: CASSPQVTNYGYTF. CDR3 in DNA: TGCGCCAGCAGCCCACAGGTTACTAACTATGGCTACACCTTC.

The chain uses TRBV29-1 and TRBJ2-7; possibly TRBD1 for D (6 bases). Per germline, CDR1 SQVTM and CDR2 ANQGSEA. V gave up 4 bases and J gave up 4 bases, with 14 bases separating them. The CDR3 runs to 13 residues. CDR3 sequence reads: CSVGQGRRYEQYF. In nucleotides, the CDR3 is TGCAGCGTTGGTCAGGGGAGAAGGTACGAGCAGTACTTC.

This clone was seen once. The chain couples TRBV30 to TRBJ2-7; D is undetermined. There are 12 residues in the CDR3. Germline V gene data show CDR1 as GTSNPN and CDR2 as SVGIG (reference sequence). The V and J ends lost 2 bases and 1 base respectively, with 6 bases between them. CDR3 amino acids: CAWSQQSYEQYF. In DNA, the CDR3 is TGTGCCTGGAGTCAGCAATCCTACGAGCAGTACTTC.

The chain combines TRBV7-9 with TRBJ1-2; the D gene is possibly TRBD1 (6 bases). The CDR3 spans 15 residues. The ends were cut back, 2 bases at V and 4 bases at J, with 14 bases in the middle. Germline V gene lookup returns CDR1 SEHNR and CDR2 FQNEAQ (reference sequence). The CDR3 region has the DNA TGTGCCAGCAGCTTATACAAGACAGGAACCTATGGCTACACCTTC. It encodes CASSLYKTGTYGYTF. Together with reference TRBV7-9 and TRBJ1-2, the CDR3 gives the full variable domain: DTGVSQNPRHKITKRGQNVTFRCDPISEHNRLYWYRQTLGQGPEFLTYFQNEAQLEKSRLLSDRFSAERPKGSFSTLEIQRTEQGDSAMYLCASSLYKTGTYGYTFGSGTRLTVV.

The chain combines TRBV2 with TRBJ1-5; the D is unclear. This CDR3 spans 13 amino acids. V lost 4 bases and J 6 bases, leaving 10 bases between the germline ends. CDR1 SNHLY and CDR2 FYNNEI come from the germline V gene. The CDR3 DNA reads TGTGCCAGCAGTGCAGAATTAGGTCAGCCCCAGCATTTT. The encoded protein is CASSAELGQPQHF.

V is TRBV21-1 and J is TRBJ1-3. TRBV21-1 is a documented pseudogene. The CDR3 consists of 15 residues. CDR3 nucleotide sequence: TGTGCCAGCAGCAAAGATGAGGGCGCTGGAAACACCATATATTTT. Amino acid sequence: CASSKDEGAGNTIYF.

The chain combines TRBV4-2 with TRBJ2-1; TRBD2 agrees at 8 bases. Germline CDR1 reads LGHNA; CDR2 reads YNFKEQ. The CDR3 runs 16 residues. Trimming at V came to 1 base and at J to 5 bases, leaving 7 bases not matched to a gene. The CDR3 reads CASSQGASGSHNEQFF. CDR3 DNA: TGTGCCAGCAGCCAAGGGGCCAGCGGGAGCCACAATGAGCAGTTCTTC.

The V call is TRBV2, the J call TRBJ1-5; D is ambiguous. The CDR3 extends over 15 amino acids. V was pared by 5 bases and J by 6 bases, with 17 bases between. Germline CDR1 is SNHLY and CDR2 is FYNNEI. CDR3 in DNA: TGTGCCAGCAGTCGGATAAAAGGACGGGGTCAGCCCCAGCATTTT. This translates into CASSRIKGRGQPQHF.

V and J are TRBV19 and TRBJ2-3; 9 nucleotides line up with TRBD1. The CDR3 runs to 15 residues. V shed 1 base, J shed 5 bases, and the junction held 4 bases outside the gene matches. The germline V gene has CDR1 LNHDA and CDR2 SQIVND (reference sequence). CDR3 nucleotides: TGTGCCAGTAGTATAGGGACAGGGGCTCGAGATACGCAGTATTTT. This codes for CASSIGTGARDTQYF.

This clone was counted a single time. The V gene is TRBV25-1, the J gene TRBJ1-5; D is possibly TRBD1 (5 bases). Germline values: CDR1 MGHDK, CDR2 SYGVNS. The CDR3 length is 16 residues. Trimming took off 3 bases at V and 1 base at J, with 13 bases between the two ends. The CDR3 reads CASSDPDWGSNQPQHF. CDR3 DNA: TGTGCCAGCAGTGACCCCGATTGGGGGAGCAATCAGCCCCAGCATTTT.

The rearrangement uses TRBV19 and TRBJ1-5; D is perhaps TRBD1 (6 bases). Trimming left V 3 bases short and J 1 base short, with 10 bases between. The CDR3 consists of 15 residues. Looked up from germline, CDR1 is LNHDA and CDR2 is SQIVND (reference sequence). Here the CDR3 DNA reads TGTGCCAGTAGTATCGGGACATTAAGCAATCAGCCCCAGCATTTT. The encoded protein is CASSIGTLSNQPQHF.

The rearrangement links TRBV5-1 to TRBJ2-7, with D hard to call. The V end was cut by 0 bases, the J end by 3 bases, with 4 bases between. This CDR3 contains 12 residues. Per the germline V gene, CDR1 is SGHRS and CDR2 is YFSETQ. Here the CDR3 reads CASSLDGYEQYF. CDR3 nucleotides: TGCGCCAGCAGCTTGGATGGCTACGAGCAGTACTTC.

The chain has TRBV30 and TRBJ2-7; D may match TRBD1 or TRBD2 (7 bases each). Per the germline V gene, CDR1 is GTSNPN and CDR2 is SVGIG (reference sequence). The ends were cut back, 4 bases at V and 3 bases at J, with 13 bases in the middle. The CDR3 is 13 amino acids. The CDR3 loop is CAWTQGGLYEQYF. As DNA, the CDR3 is TGTGCCTGGACCCAGGGGGGGCTCTACGAGCAGTACTTC.

This chain uses TRBV2 with TRBJ2-3; TRBD2 is a possible D gene (6 bases). Germline V gene lookup returns CDR1 SNHLY and CDR2 FYNNEI. This CDR3 comprises 14 residues. V was clipped by 3 bases and J by 6 bases, with 13 bases between them. The CDR3 nucleotides read TGTGCCAGCAGTGACATCGGGGGTGGGGATACGCAGTATTTT. This translates into CASSDIGGGDTQYF.

The CDR3 nucleotides are TGTGCCAGCAGGCGAGGACAGGGGGGGAACACCGGGGAGCTGTTTTTT. It is translated as CASRRGQGGNTGELFF. The chain employs TRBV28 and TRBJ2-2; 10 positions match TRBD1. The CDR3 sequence is 16 residues long. The J segment lost 1 base and the V segment lost 6 bases, leaving 5 bases of the junction unmatched. From germline, CDR1 is MDHEN and CDR2 SYDVKM.

The chain links TRBV5-4 to TRBJ2-2; D gene ambiguous. V was shortened by 2 bases and J by 1 base, with 12 bases between the two germline ends. The germline V gene encodes CDR1 SGHNT and CDR2 YYREEE (reference sequence). This CDR3 contains 16 residues. The CDR3 spells CASSFPGLENTGELFF. In DNA, the CDR3 is TGTGCCAGCAGCTTCCCGGGTCTAGAGAACACCGGGGAGCTGTTTTTT.

The rearrangement links TRBV13 to TRBJ2-5; D gene ambiguous. The CDR3 has 14 amino acids. The germline V and J ends were trimmed by 1 base and 0 bases, with 6 bases remaining between them. Germline CDR1 is PRHDT and CDR2 is FYEKMQ (reference sequence). Here the CDR3 reads CASSLVTYQETQYF. In DNA, the CDR3 is TGTGCCAGCAGCTTAGTGACGTACCAAGAGACCCAGTACTTC.